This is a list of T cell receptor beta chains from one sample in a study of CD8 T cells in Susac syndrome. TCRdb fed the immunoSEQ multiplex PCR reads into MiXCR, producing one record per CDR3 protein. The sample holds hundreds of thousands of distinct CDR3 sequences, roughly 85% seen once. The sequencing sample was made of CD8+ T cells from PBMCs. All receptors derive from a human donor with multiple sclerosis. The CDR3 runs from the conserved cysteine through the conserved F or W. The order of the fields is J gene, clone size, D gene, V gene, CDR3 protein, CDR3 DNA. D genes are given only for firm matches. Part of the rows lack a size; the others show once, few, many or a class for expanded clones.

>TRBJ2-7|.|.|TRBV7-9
CASSLVSHSRSYEQYF
TGTGCCAGCAGCTTAGTCAGTCACAGCCGATCCTACGAGCAGTACTTC
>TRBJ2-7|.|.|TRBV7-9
CASSPQRGEQYF
TGTGCCAGCAGCCCCCAAAGGGGGGAGCAGTACTTC
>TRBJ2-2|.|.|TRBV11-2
CASRLGPGELFF
TGTGCCAGTCGACTGGGGCCCGGGGAGCTGTTTTTT
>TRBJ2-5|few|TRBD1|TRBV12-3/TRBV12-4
CASGTGGSETQYF
TGTGCCTCGGGGACAGGGGGCTCGGAGACCCAGTACTTC
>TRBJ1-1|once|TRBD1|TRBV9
CASSVGGQAANTEAFF
TGTGCCAGCAGCGTAGGGGGACAGGCGGCGAACACTGAAGCTTTCTTT
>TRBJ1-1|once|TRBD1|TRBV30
CAWNRGNTEAFF
TGTGCCTGGAACAGGGGCAACACTGAAGCTTTCTTT
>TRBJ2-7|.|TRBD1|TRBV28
CASSFRTGFDEQYF
TGTGCCAGCAGTTTCCGGACAGGGTTCGACGAGCAGTACTTC
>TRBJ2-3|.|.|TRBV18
CASSPPIEPDTQYF
TGTGCCAGCTCACCACCGATAGAGCCAGATACGCAGTATTTT
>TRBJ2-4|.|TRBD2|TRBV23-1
CASSQRGTSGRMRGKNIQYF
TGCGCCAGCAGTCAGCGCGGGACTAGCGGGAGGATGAGGGGCAAAAACATTCAGTACTTC
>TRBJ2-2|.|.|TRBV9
CASTRDGRATNTGELFF
TGTGCCAGCACTAGGGACGGGCGGGCCACGAACACCGGGGAGCTGTTTTTT
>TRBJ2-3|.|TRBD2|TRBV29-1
CSVGGGRISDTQYF
TGCAGCGTTGGCGGCGGGAGAATATCAGATACGCAGTATTTT
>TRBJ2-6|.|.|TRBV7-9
CASSPSLSGANVLTF
TGTGCCAGCAGCCCGAGCCTGTCTGGGGCCAACGTCCTGACTTTC
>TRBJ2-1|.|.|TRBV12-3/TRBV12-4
CASRGRSRAYNEQFF
TGTGCCAGCAGGGGGAGAAGCAGGGCCTACAATGAGCAGTTCTTC
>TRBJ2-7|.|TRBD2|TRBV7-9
CASSLSGGLDEQYF
TGTGCCAGCAGCCTTAGCGGGGGGCTCGACGAGCAGTACTTC
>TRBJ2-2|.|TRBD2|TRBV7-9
CAGTSGRAGAGELFF
TGTGCCGGCACTAGCGGGAGGGCCGGGGCCGGGGAGCTGTTTTTT
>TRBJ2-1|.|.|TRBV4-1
CASSQERQFF
TGCGCCAGCAGCCAAGAACGGCAGTTCTTC
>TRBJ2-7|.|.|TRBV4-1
CASSRHPHSYEQYF
TGCGCCAGCAGCCGGCACCCCCACTCCTACGAGCAGTACTTC
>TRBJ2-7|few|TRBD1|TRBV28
CASYPGQGKEQYF
TGTGCCAGTTACCCCGGACAGGGCAAGGAGCAGTACTTC
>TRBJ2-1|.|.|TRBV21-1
CASSKDSAGDPYNEQFF
TGTGCCAGCAGCAAAGATTCAGCGGGAGACCCCTACAATGAGCAGTTCTTC
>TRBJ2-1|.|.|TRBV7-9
CASVEFRSNEQFF
TGTGCCAGCGTTGAATTTAGGTCCAATGAGCAGTTCTTC
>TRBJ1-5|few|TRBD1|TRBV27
CASSLTGGNQPQHF
TGTGCCAGCAGTCTAACAGGGGGCAATCAGCCCCAGCATTTT
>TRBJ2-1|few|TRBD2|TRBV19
CASSPGLAYNEQFF
TGTGCCAGTAGCCCGGGACTAGCGTACAATGAGCAGTTCTTC
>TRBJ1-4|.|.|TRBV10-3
CAISDPLTGSNEKLFF
TGTGCCATCAGTGACCCATTGACAGGCTCTAATGAAAAACTGTTTTTT
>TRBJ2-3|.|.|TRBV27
CASSFDRPTDTQYF
TGTGCCAGCAGTTTCGACCGGCCCACAGATACGCAGTATTTT
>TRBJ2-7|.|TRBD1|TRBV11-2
CASSSPDRRSYYEQYF
TGTGCCAGCAGCTCCCCGGACAGGAGATCGTACTACGAGCAGTACTTC
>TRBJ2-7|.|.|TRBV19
CASSIGLDYEQYF
TGTGCCAGTAGTATCGGGCTGGACTACGAGCAGTACTTC
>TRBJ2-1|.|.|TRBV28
CASSLARWSYNEQFF
TGTGCCAGCAGTTTAGCGAGATGGAGCTACAATGAGCAGTTCTTC
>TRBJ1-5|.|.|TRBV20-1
CSLRPRSSLNQPQHF
TGCAGCCTTAGGCCCAGGTCCTCTCTCAATCAGCCCCAGCATTTT
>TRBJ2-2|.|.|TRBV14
CASSQDRRGVLTGELFF
TGTGCCAGCAGCCAAGATCGTCGGGGCGTTCTCACCGGGGAGCTGTTTTTT
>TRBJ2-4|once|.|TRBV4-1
CASSEGAGADIQYF
TGCGCCAGCAGTGAAGGGGCAGGGGCGGACATTCAGTACTTC
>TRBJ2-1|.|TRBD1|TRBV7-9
CASIRGRQGFDEQFF
TGTGCCAGCATCCGAGGGAGACAGGGGTTTGATGAGCAGTTCTTC
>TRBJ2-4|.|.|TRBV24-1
CATSGKGVDKNIQYF
TGTGCCACCAGTGGTAAGGGGGTGGACAAAAACATTCAGTACTTC
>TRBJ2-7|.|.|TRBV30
CAWSVGRPLRHEQYF
TGTGCCTGGAGTGTAGGACGCCCGTTGCGCCACGAGCAGTACTTC
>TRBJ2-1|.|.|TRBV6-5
CASIKAREQFF
TGTGCCAGCATCAAAGCAAGGGAGCAGTTCTTC
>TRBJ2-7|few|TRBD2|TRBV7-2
CASSLIGGSHEQYF
TGTGCCAGCAGCTTAATCGGCGGGAGCCACGAGCAGTACTTC
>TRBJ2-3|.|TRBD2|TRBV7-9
CASSDRTSGNTDTQYF
TGTGCCAGCAGCGACCGGACTAGCGGGAACACAGATACGCAGTATTTT
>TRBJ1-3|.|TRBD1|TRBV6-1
CASSTFGQGYSGNTIYF
TGTGCCAGCAGTACCTTCGGACAGGGATACTCTGGAAACACCATATATTTT
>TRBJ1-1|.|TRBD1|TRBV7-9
CASSFKWTGISEAFF
TGTGCCAGCAGCTTTAAGTGGACAGGGATCTCCGAAGCTTTCTTT
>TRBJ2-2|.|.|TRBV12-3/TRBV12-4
CASSGADKWELFF
TGTGCCAGCAGCGGGGCAGATAAGTGGGAGCTGTTTTTT
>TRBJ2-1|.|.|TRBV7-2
CASSLSLAEGGGGTYNEQFF
TGTGCCAGCAGCTTAAGCCTAGCGGAAGGGGGTGGGGGAACCTACAATGAGCAGTTCTTC
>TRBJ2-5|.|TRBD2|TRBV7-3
CASSLKYRGTGGETQYF
TGTGCCAGCAGCTTAAAGTATCGGGGAACGGGAGGAGAGACCCAGTACTTC